This T cell receptor (beta chain) was observed in a study of T cells in pancreatic ductal adenocarcinoma. The study, taken as a whole, reports: The resected pancreatic cancer cohort was biased toward the minority with early-stage disease. Blood clonality (roughly 0.07) did not differ significantly from tumor (about 0.12). Blood had more productive templates and about 8-fold more unique clonotypes than tumor.

Notes on this clone: No antigen is known for it.

The data were produced by immunoSEQ multiplex PCR, yet TCRdb's version contains in-frame clones alone and is incomplete. The sample contains under 30,000 clones, approximately 92% of which appear only once. Surgery without prior neoadjuvant therapy was the treatment of the selected pancreatic ductal adenocarcinoma patients. The sequence derives from a human donor with pancreatic ductal adenocarcinoma. Sample: PBMCs.

The CDR3 is CASSQFYEQYF. The CDR3 coding sequence is TGTGCCAGCAGCCAATTCTACGAGCAGTACTTC. The chain is built from TRBV14 and TRBJ2-7; no firm D call. This CDR3 has 11 amino acids. V was clipped by 2 bases and J by 3 bases, with 2 bases between them. CDR1 SGHDN and CDR2 FVKESK come from the germline V gene.